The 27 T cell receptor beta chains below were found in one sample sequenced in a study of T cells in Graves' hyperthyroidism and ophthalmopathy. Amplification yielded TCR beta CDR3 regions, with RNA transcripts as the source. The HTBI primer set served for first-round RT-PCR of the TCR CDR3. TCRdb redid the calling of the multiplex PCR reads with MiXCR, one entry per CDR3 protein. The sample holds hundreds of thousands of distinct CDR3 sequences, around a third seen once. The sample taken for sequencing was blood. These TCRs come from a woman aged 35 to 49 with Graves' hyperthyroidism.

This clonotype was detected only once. Here the CDR3 DNA reads TGTGCCAGCAGCTTAGTTCCAGGGGGCAGGGTCTTTGGAAACACCATATATTTT. Amino acid sequence: CASSLVPGGRVFGNTIYF. V is TRBV7-9 and J is TRBJ1-3; TRBD1 matches 8 bases. V gave up 1 base and J gave up 3 bases; unmatched junction bases: 11. CDR3 size: 18 residues. Per the germline V gene, CDR1 is SEHNR and CDR2 is FQNEAQ (reference sequence).

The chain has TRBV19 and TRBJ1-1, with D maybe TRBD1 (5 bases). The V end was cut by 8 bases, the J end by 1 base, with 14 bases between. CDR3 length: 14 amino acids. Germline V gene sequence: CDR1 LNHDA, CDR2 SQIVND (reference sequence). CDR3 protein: CASAGRGRNTEAFF. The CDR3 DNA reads TGTGCCAGTGCGGGGCGCGGCCGGAACACTGAAGCTTTCTTT.

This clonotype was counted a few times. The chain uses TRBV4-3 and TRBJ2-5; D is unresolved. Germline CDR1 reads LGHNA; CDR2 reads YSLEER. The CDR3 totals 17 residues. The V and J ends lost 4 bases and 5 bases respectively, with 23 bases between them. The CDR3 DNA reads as TGCGCCAGCAGCCTAGACAACCCCCGGGCCGGTCGGGAGACCCAGTACTTC. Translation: CASSLDNPRAGRETQYF.

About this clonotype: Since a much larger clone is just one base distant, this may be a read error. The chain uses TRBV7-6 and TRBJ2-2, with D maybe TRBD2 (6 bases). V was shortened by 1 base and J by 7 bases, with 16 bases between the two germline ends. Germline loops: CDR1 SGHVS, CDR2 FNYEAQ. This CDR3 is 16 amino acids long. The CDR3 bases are TGTGCCAGCAGCTTAGGAGGTGGCTACGGGGGCGGGGAGCTGTTTTTT. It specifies CASSLGGGYGGGELFF.

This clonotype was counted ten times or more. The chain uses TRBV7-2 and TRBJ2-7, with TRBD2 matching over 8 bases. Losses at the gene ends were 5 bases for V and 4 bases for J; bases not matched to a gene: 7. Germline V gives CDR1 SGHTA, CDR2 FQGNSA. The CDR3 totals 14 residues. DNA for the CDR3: TGTGCCAGCAGCCTCACACGGGGGGGGTACGAGCAGTACTTC. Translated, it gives CASSLTRGGYEQYF.

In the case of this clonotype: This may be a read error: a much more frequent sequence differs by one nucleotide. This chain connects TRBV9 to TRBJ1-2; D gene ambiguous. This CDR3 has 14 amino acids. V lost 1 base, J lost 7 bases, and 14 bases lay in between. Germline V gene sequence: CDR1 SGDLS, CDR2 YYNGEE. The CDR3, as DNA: TGTGCCAGCAGCGTACGGACCAGTCGGCGTGGCTACACCTTC. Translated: CASSVRTSRRGYTF.

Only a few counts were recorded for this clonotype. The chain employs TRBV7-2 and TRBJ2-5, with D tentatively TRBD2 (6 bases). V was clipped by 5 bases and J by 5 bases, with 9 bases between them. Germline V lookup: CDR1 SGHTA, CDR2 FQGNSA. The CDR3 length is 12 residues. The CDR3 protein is CASSGGWETQYF. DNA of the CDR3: TGTGCCAGCAGCGGGGGGTGGGAGACCCAGTACTTC. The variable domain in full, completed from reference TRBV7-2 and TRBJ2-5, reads GAGVSQSPSNKVTEKGKDVELRCDPISGHTALYWYRQSLGQGLEFLIYFQGNSAPDKSGLPSDRFSAERTGGSVSTLTIQRTQQEDSAVYLCASSGGWETQYFGPGTRLLVL.

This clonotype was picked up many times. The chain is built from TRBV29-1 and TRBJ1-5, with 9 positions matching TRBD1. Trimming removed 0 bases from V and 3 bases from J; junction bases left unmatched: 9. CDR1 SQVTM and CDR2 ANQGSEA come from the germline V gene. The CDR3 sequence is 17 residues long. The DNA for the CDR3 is TGCAGCGTTGAAGATAGGGGACAGGGCTATCACAATCAGCCCCAGCATTTT. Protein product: CSVEDRGQGYHNQPQHF.

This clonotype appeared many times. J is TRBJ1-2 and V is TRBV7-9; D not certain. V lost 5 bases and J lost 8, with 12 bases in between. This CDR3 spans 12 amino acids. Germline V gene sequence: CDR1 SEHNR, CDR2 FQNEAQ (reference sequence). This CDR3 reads CASSPNVGGYTF. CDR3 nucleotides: TGTGCCAGCAGCCCGAACGTAGGGGGCTACACCTTC. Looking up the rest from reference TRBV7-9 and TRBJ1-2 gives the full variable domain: DTGVSQNPRHKITKRGQNVTFRCDPISEHNRLYWYRQTLGQGPEFLTYFQNEAQLEKSRLLSDRFSAERPKGSFSTLEIQRTEQGDSAMYLCASSPNVGGYTFGSGTRLTVV.

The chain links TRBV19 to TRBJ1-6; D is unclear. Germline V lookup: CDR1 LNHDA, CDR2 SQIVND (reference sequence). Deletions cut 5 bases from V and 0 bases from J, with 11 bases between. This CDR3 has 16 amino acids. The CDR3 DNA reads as TGTGCCAGTAGTTCGGAGGTTAGCTCCTATAATTCACCCCTCCACTTT. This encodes CASSSEVSSYNSPLHF.

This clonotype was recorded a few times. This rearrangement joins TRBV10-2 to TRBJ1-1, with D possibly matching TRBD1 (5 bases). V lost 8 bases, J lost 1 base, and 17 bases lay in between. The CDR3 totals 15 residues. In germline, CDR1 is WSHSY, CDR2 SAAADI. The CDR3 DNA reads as TGCGCCAGCTACAGGCCCGGGACGCAGAACACTGAAGCTTTCTTT. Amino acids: CASYRPGTQNTEAFF.

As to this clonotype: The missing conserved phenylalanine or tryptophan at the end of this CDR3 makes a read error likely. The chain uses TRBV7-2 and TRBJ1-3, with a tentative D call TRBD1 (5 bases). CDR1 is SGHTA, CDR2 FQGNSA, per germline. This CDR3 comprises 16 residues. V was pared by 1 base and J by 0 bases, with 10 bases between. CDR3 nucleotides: TGTGCCAGCAGCTTAGTCGGGGGTCTCTCTGGAAACACCATATATTCT. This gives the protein CASSLVGGLSGNTIYS.

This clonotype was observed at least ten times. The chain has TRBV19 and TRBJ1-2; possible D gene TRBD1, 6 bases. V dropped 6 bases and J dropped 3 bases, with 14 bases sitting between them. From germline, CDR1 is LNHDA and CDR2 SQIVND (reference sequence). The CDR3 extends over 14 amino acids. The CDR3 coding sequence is TGTGCCAGTAGGTACACAGGGACTTACTATGGCTACACCTTC. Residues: CASRYTGTYYGYTF.

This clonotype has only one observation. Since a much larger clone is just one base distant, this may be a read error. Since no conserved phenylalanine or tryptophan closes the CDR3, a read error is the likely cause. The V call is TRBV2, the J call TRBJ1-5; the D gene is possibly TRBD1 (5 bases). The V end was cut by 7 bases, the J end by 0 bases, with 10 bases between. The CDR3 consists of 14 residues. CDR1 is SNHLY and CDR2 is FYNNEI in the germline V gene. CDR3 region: CASNPRGSNQPQHL. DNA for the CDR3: TGTGCCAGCAACCCGAGGGGTAGCAATCAGCCCCAGCATTTA.

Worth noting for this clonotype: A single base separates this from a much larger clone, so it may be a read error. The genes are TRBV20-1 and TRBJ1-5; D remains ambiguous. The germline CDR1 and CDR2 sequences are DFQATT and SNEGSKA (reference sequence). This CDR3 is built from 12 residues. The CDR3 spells CSARTNNRPQHF. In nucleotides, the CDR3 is TGCAGTGCTAGGACGAACAATCGGCCCCAGCATTTT.

CDR3 in amino acids: CASSPPGRRSSYEQYF. The DNA of the CDR3 is TGTGCCAGCTCACCCCCCGGCCGGAGGAGCTCCTACGAGCAGTACTTC. This chain uses TRBV6-5 with TRBJ2-7, with D possibly matching TRBD2 (5 bases). V gave up 8 bases and J gave up 0 bases, with 20 bases separating them. The CDR3 is 16 residues long. Germline CDR1 reads MNHEY; CDR2 reads SVGAGI.

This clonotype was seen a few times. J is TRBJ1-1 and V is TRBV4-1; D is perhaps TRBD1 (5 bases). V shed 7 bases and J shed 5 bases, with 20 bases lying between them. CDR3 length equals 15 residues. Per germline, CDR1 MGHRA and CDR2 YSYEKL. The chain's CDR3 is CASTKRTEGRTEAFF. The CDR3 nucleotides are TGCGCCAGCACAAAACGTACGGAGGGGAGAACTGAAGCTTTCTTT.

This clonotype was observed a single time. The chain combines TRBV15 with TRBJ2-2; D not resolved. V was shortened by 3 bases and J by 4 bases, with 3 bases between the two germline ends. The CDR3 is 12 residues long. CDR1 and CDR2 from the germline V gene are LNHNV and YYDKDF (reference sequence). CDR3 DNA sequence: TGTGCCACCAGCAGCGGCACCGGGGAGCTGTTTTTT. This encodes CATSSGTGELFF.

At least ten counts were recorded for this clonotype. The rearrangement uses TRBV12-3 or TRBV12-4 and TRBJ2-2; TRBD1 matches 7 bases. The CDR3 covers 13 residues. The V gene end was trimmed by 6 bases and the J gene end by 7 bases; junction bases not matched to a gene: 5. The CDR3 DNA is TGTGCCAGCAGGCAAGACAGGGTCGGGGAGCTGTTTTTT. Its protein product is CASRQDRVGELFF.

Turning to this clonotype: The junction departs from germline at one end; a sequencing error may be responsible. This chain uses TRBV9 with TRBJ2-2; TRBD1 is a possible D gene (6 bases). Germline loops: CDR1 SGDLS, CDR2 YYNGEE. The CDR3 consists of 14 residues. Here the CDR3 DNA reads TGCGCCAGCAGGGGTCAGGGTCGGGCCGGGGAGCTGTTTTTT. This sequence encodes CASRGQGRAGELFF.

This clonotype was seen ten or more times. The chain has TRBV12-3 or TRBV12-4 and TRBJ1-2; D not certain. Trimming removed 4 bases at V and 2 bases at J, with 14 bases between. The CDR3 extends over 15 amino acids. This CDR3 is CASSSTPHTNYGYTF. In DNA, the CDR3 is TGTGCCAGCAGTTCAACCCCCCATACGAACTATGGCTACACCTTC.

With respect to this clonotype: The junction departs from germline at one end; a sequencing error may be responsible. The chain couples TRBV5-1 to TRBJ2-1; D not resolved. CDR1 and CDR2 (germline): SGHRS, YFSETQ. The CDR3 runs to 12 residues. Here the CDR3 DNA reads TGCGCCAGCAGGTTGGATTACAATGAGCAGTTCTTC. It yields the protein CASRLDYNEQFF.

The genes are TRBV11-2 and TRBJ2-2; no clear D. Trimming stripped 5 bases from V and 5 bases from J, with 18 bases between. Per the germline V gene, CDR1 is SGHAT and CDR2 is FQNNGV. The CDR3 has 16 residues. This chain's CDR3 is CASSPEAPLMTGELFF. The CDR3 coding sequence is TGTGCCAGCAGCCCAGAGGCCCCCCTGATGACCGGGGAGCTGTTTTTT.

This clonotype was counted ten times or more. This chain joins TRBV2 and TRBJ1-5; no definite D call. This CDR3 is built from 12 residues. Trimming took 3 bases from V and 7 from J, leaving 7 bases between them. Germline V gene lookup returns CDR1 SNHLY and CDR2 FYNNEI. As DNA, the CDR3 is TGTGCCAGCAGTGACCCGAAACAGCCCCAGCATTTT. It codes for CASSDPKQPQHF.

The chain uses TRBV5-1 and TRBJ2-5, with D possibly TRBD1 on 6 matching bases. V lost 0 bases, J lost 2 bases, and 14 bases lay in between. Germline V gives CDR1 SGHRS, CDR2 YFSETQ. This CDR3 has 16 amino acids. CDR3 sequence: CASSLVGGYLQETQYF. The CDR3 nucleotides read TGCGCCAGCAGCTTGGTTGGGGGCTACCTACAAGAGACCCAGTACTTC.

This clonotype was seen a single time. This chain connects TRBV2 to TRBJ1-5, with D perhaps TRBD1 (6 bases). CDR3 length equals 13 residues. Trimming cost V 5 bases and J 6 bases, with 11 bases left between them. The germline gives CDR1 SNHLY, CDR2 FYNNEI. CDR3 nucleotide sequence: TGTGCCAGCAGTCGGACAGCGTTTCAGCCCCAGCATTTT. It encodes CASSRTAFQPQHF.

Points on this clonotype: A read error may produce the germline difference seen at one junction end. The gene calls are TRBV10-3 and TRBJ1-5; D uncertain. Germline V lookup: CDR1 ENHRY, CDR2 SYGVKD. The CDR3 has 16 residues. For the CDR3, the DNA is TGTGCCAGCAGTTTATCGGCAGTCGGTAGAGGTCAGCCCCAGCATTTT. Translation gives CASSLSAVGRGQPQHF.